The sequence of this TCR beta chain was determined in a study of vaccination effects on CD4 cells after COVID-19 (dated by TCRdb to between 2021 and 2024). With regard to the full study: Participants received two doses of either the BNT162b2 or the mRNA-1273 mRNA SARS-CoV-2 vaccine. SARS-CoV-2 spike-specific CD4+ TCR repertoires from before and after mRNA vaccination were compared in COVID-19 convalescent patients and in infection-naive vaccine recipients. Altogether, 10 COVID-19 convalescent patients and a handful of SARS-CoV-2-naive healthy vaccine recipients made up the full study. Cultures from other donors in the study were sequenced with the Oncomine TCR Beta short-read assay on an Illumina iSeq 100. General conclusions and limits of the study: Marked clonal contraction was observed in both infection-induced and vaccine-induced clones at late post-vaccination timepoints, consistent with waning T cell responses. Among healthy vaccine recipients, nearly all vaccine-induced clones were SARS-CoV-2 mono-reactive, and only 1 of 255 was cross-reactive with common cold coronaviruses. The study was limited by a small number of convalescent patients and lacked early post-infection timepoints.

In the ViraFEST assay, PBMC were stimulated with viral peptide pools, and antigen-specific CD4+ T cell clonotypes were then identified by expansion using TCR sequencing. After less than eleven days of culture, CD4+ T cells were isolated with the EasySep CD4+ T cell isolation kit. The absence of prior SARS-CoV-2 infection in healthy vaccine recipients was confirmed by negative nucleocapsid antibodies before and after vaccination. A few million PBMC per well were cultured with about 10 ug/ml peptides in IMDM containing approximately 4.7% human AB serum, about 9 IU/ml IL-2 and gentamicin. On days 3 and 7, half of the culture medium was replaced with fresh IL-2-containing medium. Unless otherwise noted, each peptide stimulation condition was cultured in triplicate wells. Using Ficoll-Paque Plus gradient centrifugation, PBMC were separated from whole blood and then either used fresh or cryopreserved at -140C. The overlapping peptide pools covered the spike proteins of SARS-CoV-2 and of the common cold coronaviruses HCoV-NL63, HCoV-OC43 and HCoV-229E. The QIAamp micro DNA kit was used to extract genomic DNA from the cultured CD4+ T cells.

A word on this clone: No cognate antigen has been identified for it. The sample holds no much larger clone one base away, and base qualities are not on file.

Library creation used the immunoSEQ multiplex PCR assay. DNA from the cultured, isolated CD4+ T cells was subjected to TCR beta CDR3 sequencing. The published analysis was carried out like this. Non-productive TCR sequences were removed and reads were trimmed to the CDR3 region, keeping CDR3s of at least 7 amino acids. The MANAFEST web app was used to identify antigen-specific clonotypes by comparing expansion in peptide wells with expansion in reference cultures. To be called positive, a clone needed expansion at FDR<0.05 compared with the reference and with all other wells, an odds ratio greater than 5, and a frequency greater than 0.1% in two replicate wells. A clonotype was called cross-reactive if it was significantly expanded both in SARS-CoV-2 spike wells and in at least one common cold coronavirus spike condition. Using the stringdist R package, CDR3 similarity was measured by Levenshtein distance, and unrooted trees were constructed with ape in R 3.6.1. As stored in TCRdb, this immuneACCESS dataset retains in-frame rearrangements with V and J assigned. A fraction of the clones does not appear; measured against another copy, unresolved V genes explain less than half of the discrepancy, and the remainder lacks a known reason. V and J calls and clone size come straight from that table; D and trimming were deduced from the DNA. For this sample there are approximately 30,000 clones; approximately 75% appear just once. The ten biggest clones cover roughly a tenth of the sample.

The sample was CD4+ T cells from PBMCs cultured with SARS-CoV-2 spike peptides, taken before COVID-19 vaccination. The cell subset or site label, as the study defines it: SARS-CoV-2 spike overlapping peptide pool stimulation. The clonotype originates from a human donor who received a COVID-19 vaccine.

The CDR3 sequence is CATSGGLATDTQYF. At the DNA level, the sequence is TGTGCCACCAGTGGGGGACTAGCCACAGATACGCAGTATTTT. In this chain, TRBV24-1 is recombined with TRBJ2-3; 9 bases in the middle match TRBD2. The CDR3, cysteine through phenylalanine, is 14 amino acids long. The only DNA kept is the CDR3, 42 bases in frame from the first base. As encoded in the germline V gene, CDR1 is KGHDR while CDR2 is SFDVKD. Relative to germline, V is missing 5 bases and J is missing 2 bases, with 1 base of the junction outside any gene match.